This TCR beta chain appears in the sequencing data of a study of shared clonotypes between healthy human individuals. General study results and limits: Some clonotypes were shared by all four sorted-subset donors, while others were not shared. The non-shared ones had lower generation probabilities than the shared ones. On the whole, naive subsets had larger estimated richness than memory subsets had.

Running of the assay took place at deep level. Sequenced by immunoSEQ multiplex PCR; TCRdb stores in-frame clones only, minus some. The sample lists fewer than 400,000 clones; over 65% were seen once. Germline V lookup: CDR1 MNHNS, CDR2 SASEGT. The ends lost 4 bases at V and 5 bases at J; junction bases unmatched: 2. This CDR3 region has 16 residues. As concerns this clone: Its antigen remains unidentified.

The sample comprised memory CD4+ T cells sorted from blood. Subset of the sample: CD45RA-negative fraction. The clonotype comes from a man between 25 and 39 years old in good health. The chain recombines TRBV6-1 with TRBJ2-6, with 13 bases that match TRBD2. The CDR3, as DNA: TGTGCCAGCAGTGGGACTAGCGGGAGTAGGGCCAACGTCCTGACTTTC. Its translation is CASSGTSGSRANVLTF.